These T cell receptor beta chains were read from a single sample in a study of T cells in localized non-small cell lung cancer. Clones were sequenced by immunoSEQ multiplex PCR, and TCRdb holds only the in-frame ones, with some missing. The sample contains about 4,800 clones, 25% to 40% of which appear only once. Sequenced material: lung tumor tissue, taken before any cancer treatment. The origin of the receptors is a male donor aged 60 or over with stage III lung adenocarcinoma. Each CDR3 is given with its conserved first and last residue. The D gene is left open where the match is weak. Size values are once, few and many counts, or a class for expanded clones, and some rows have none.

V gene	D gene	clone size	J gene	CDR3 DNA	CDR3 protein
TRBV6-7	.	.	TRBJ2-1	TGTGCCAGCAGTGCCCTAACTGAGCAGTTCTTC	CASSALTEQFF
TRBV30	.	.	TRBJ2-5	TGTGCCTGGAGTCAACGGCACGAGTTACAAGAGACCCAGTACTTC	CAWSQRHELQETQYF
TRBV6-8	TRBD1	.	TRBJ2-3	TGTGCCAGCAGCAGGGACAGGCAGGGCACAGATACGCAGTATTTT	CASSRDRQGTDTQYF
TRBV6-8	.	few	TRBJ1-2	TGTGCCAGCAGACGGGGCGGGCCCTATGGCTACACCTTC	CASRRGGPYGYTF
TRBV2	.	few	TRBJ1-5	TGTGCCAGCAAGAACGGGGGTTCCAGCAATCAGCCCCAGCATTTT	CASKNGGSSNQPQHF
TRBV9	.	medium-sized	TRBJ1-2	TGTGCCAGCACCCCAGGGCGATCTAACTATGGCTACACCTTC	CASTPGRSNYGYTF
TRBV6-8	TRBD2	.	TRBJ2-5	TGTGCCGGCGGGACTAGCCTACAAGAGACCCAGTACTTC	CAGGTSLQETQYF
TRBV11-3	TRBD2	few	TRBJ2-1	TGTGCCAGCAGCTCTACGGGACTAGCGGGCGCCTCCTACAATGAGCAGTTCTTC	CASSSTGLAGASYNEQFF
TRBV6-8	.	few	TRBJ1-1	TGTGCCAGCAGGACAACAGGTCTCACTGAAGCTTTCTTT	CASRTTGLTEAFF
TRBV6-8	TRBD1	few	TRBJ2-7	TGTGCCAGCAGTTACTCTCGGACAGGGTTAATGGACGAGCAGTACTTC	CASSYSRTGLMDEQYF
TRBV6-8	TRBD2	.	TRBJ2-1	TGTGCCAGCACCCCCGGGACTAGCTACAATGAGCAGTTCTTC	CASTPGTSYNEQFF
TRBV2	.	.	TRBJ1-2	TGTGCCCTCATCATCTCGACGGGCAGGACTACCACCTTC	CALIISTGRTTTF
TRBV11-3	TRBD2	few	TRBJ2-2	TGTGCCAGCAGCAGAAGCGGGAGTTTTACCGGGGAGCTGTTTTTT	CASSRSGSFTGELFF
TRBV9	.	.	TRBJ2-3	TGTGCCAGCAGCGTAGGTCCGGGAAGCACAGATACGCAGTATTTT	CASSVGPGSTDTQYF
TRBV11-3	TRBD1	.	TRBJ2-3	TGTGCCAGCAGCTTAGATCTGGGGCCGGGACAGGAGCACACAGATACGCAGTATTTT	CASSLDLGPGQEHTDTQYF
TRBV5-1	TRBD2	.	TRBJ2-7	TGCGCCAGCAGCTTAGCGGGGGGCGCCTACGAGCAGTACTTC	CASSLAGGAYEQYF
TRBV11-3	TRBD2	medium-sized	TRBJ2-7	TGTGCCAGCAGCTTGGGGACTAGCGGGACCTACGAGCAGTACTTC	CASSLGTSGTYEQYF
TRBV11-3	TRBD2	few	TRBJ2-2	TGTGCCAGCAGCTTAGGGACTAGCGGGAGGGCCGGGGAGCTGTTTTTT	CASSLGTSGRAGELFF